The 14 T cell receptor beta chains below were found in one sample sequenced in a study of radiation and T cells in renal cell carcinoma. Time point indicated: blood 2 weeks post-SBRT. Noted treatment: 15 Gy SBRT to primary tumor, nephrectomy 4 weeks later. Sequenced by immunoSEQ multiplex PCR; TCRdb stores in-frame clones only, minus some. The table includes tens of thousands of clones, 80% detected once. The sequenced sample was blood, obtained from a patient whose treatment included radiotherapy and nephrectomy. These receptors originate from a woman in her seventies with renal cell carcinoma.

In its sample, this clone was seen once. This sequence joins TRBV10-3 and TRBJ2-3; possibly TRBD2 for D (5 bases). The CDR3 length is 15 residues. V gave up 2 bases and J gave up 1 base, with 10 bases separating them. The germline gives CDR1 ENHRY, CDR2 SYGVKD. The CDR3 sequence is CAISEPRDGTDTQYF. The CDR3 DNA reads as TGTGCCATCAGTGAGCCGAGGGATGGCACAGATACGCAGTATTTT.

The V gene is TRBV28, the J gene TRBJ2-3, with 12 bases identical to TRBD1. This CDR3 region has 15 residues. Germline loops: CDR1 MDHEN, CDR2 SYDVKM. The ends lost 4 bases at V and 6 bases at J; junction bases unmatched: 5. CDR3 DNA sequence: TGTGCCAGCAGTTCCCCGGGACAGGGGGCTGATACGCAGTATTTT. Its translation: CASSSPGQGADTQYF. Full variable domain (remainder filled in from reference TRBV28 and TRBJ2-3): DVKVTQSSRYLVKRTGEKVFLECVQDMDHENMFWYRQDPGLGLRLIYFSYDVKMKEKGDIPEGYSVSREKKERFSLILESASTNQTSMYLCASSSPGQGADTQYFGPGTRLTVL.

The J gene is TRBJ1-5, the V gene TRBV7-2, with unresolved D. Germline loops: CDR1 SGHTA, CDR2 FQGNSA. This CDR3 has 18 residues. V shed 1 base and J shed 0 bases, with 16 bases lying between them. CDR3 sequence (DNA): TGTGCCAGCAGCTTAGGTACCGGCGGATCCTTTAGCAATCAGCCCCAGCATTTT. It specifies CASSLGTGGSFSNQPQHF.

The chain is built from TRBV5-6 and TRBJ2-1, with 8 bases matching TRBD1. The CDR3 is 15 amino acids. J was trimmed by 5 bases and V by 0 bases; bases with no gene match: 4. CDR1 SGHDT and CDR2 YYEEEE come from the germline V gene. The CDR3 is CASSLGGRGHNEQFF. The CDR3 DNA reads TGTGCCAGCAGCTTGGGGGGCAGGGGGCACAATGAGCAGTTCTTC.

This clone showed up just once. This chain connects TRBV19 to TRBJ2-7; D is undetermined. V shed 3 bases and J shed 3 bases, with 9 bases lying between them. The germline V gene has CDR1 LNHDA and CDR2 SQIVND (reference sequence). CDR3 length equals 13 residues. This CDR3 is CASSMLQSYEQYF. CDR3 nucleotide sequence: TGTGCCAGTAGTATGCTCCAGAGCTACGAGCAGTACTTC.

In this sample, this clone turned up once. This rearrangement joins TRBV7-2 to TRBJ2-3; no reliable D call. V dropped 2 bases and J dropped 9 bases, with 9 bases sitting between them. Looked up from germline, CDR1 is SGHTA and CDR2 is FQGNSA. This CDR3 has 12 residues. CDR3 in amino acids: CASSLPPGTQYF. CDR3 in DNA: TGTGCCAGCAGCTTACCGCCGGGCACGCAGTATTTT.

V is TRBV4-2 and J is TRBJ2-7; no reliable D call. Germline V gene lookup returns CDR1 LGHNA and CDR2 YNFKEQ. This CDR3 has 15 residues. With 0 bases removed from V and 0 bases from J, the gap between germline ends came to 9 bases. DNA for the CDR3: TGTGCCAGCAGCCAAGAGCCGCCGGTCTCCTACGAGCAGTACTTC. This codes for CASSQEPPVSYEQYF.

V gene TRBV6-5 combines with J gene TRBJ2-3, with 10 bases identical to TRBD2. V was pared by 2 bases and J by 1 base, with 0 bases of the junction left unmatched. This CDR3 is 15 amino acids long. Germline V gene sequence: CDR1 MNHEY, CDR2 SVGAGI. In nucleotides, the CDR3 is TGTGCCAGCAGTTACCTAGCGGGAGGCACAGATACGCAGTATTTT. As protein: CASSYLAGGTDTQYF.

This chain uses TRBV5-1 with TRBJ2-1; unclear D gene. Trimming took 4 bases from V and 0 from J, leaving 11 bases between them. The CDR3 spans 15 residues. Per germline, CDR1 SGHRS and CDR2 YFSETQ. This CDR3 reads CASSGLGNSYNEQFF. The CDR3 nucleotides are TGCGCCAGCAGCGGCCTGGGGAACTCCTACAATGAGCAGTTCTTC.

The rearrangement uses TRBV18 and TRBJ2-7; 8 bases are shared with TRBD2. Germline CDR1 is KGHSH and CDR2 is LQKENI. The CDR3 spans 15 residues. Losses at the gene ends were 3 bases for V and 5 bases for J; bases not matched to a gene: 9. CDR3 residues: CASSPGSGSPDEQYF. In nucleotides, the CDR3 is TGTGCCAGCTCACCGGGGAGCGGGAGCCCGGACGAGCAGTACTTC.

V usage is TRBV19 and J usage is TRBJ2-3; a possible D gene is TRBD1 (5 bases). V lost 6 bases and J 1 base, leaving 17 bases between the germline ends. Germline CDR1 reads LNHDA; CDR2 reads SQIVND (reference sequence). The CDR3 sequence is 16 residues long. CDR3 in amino acids: CASSRQPTVRTDTQYF. For the CDR3, the DNA is TGTGCCAGTAGCCGGCAACCGACAGTTCGCACAGATACGCAGTATTTT.

This sequence joins TRBV7-8 and TRBJ1-3; D is undetermined. This CDR3 contains 15 residues. Germline V CDR1 and CDR2: SGHVS, FQNEAQ. Trimming pared 1 base from V and 4 bases from J, leaving 11 bases between. CDR3 DNA sequence: TGTGCCAGCAGCTTAGACAGACCGGCGGGAAACACCATATATTTT. As protein: CASSLDRPAGNTIYF.

This clone occurred a few times. V gene TRBV19 combines with J gene TRBJ1-1; D call uncertain. V gave up 7 bases and J gave up 3 bases, with 9 bases separating them. The CDR3 consists of 12 residues. Germline V gene sequence: CDR1 LNHDA, CDR2 SQIVND (reference sequence). CDR3 bases: TGTGCCAGTAAGGGTAGAGACACTGAAGCTTTCTTT. This codes for CASKGRDTEAFF.

The CDR3 spells CASSRGQGPGNTIYF. CDR3 in DNA: TGTGCCAGCAGTCGCGGACAGGGGCCTGGAAACACCATATATTTT. The chain links TRBV6-5 to TRBJ1-3; 9 bases are shared with TRBD1. Per germline, CDR1 MNHEY and CDR2 SVGAGI. The CDR3 is 15 residues long. The V segment lost 5 bases and the J segment 2 bases; nucleotides outside the gene matches: 4.